The 21 T cell receptor beta chains presented below share a single source sample, sequenced in a study of cytomegalovirus exposure and HLA in healthy donors. Primers: 60 Vbeta forward and 13 Jbeta reverse. Some clones are missing from TCRdb's copy, which holds only in-frame ones; the method was immunoSEQ multiplex PCR. Of around 150,000 clones listed, roughly 76% are singletons. The sequenced material came from PBMCs. The receptor set was obtained from a human donor in good health.

The chain has TRBV7-6 and TRBJ1-1; maybe TRBD1 (5 bases). This CDR3 has 16 residues. Trimming left V 3 bases short and J 1 base short, with 15 bases between. The V gene's germline CDR1 is SGHVS and CDR2 FNYEAQ. This chain's CDR3 is CASSFRGGGTNTEAFF. As DNA, the CDR3 is TGTGCCAGCAGCTTCCGGGGCGGAGGGACGAACACTGAAGCTTTCTTT.

The chain is built from TRBV4-1 and TRBJ2-3; 8 bases are shared with TRBD2. The CDR3 is 16 residues long. V dropped 0 bases and J dropped 6; count of bases not matched to a gene: 8. In germline, CDR1 is MGHRA, CDR2 YSYEKL. For the CDR3, the DNA is TGCGCCAGCAGCCAAGATCGGGGGGGCTCTCCGGATACGCAGTATTTT. Translating gives CASSQDRGGSPDTQYF.

This sequence joins TRBV7-2 and TRBJ2-5; a weak D match, TRBD1 (5 bases). This CDR3 spans 15 amino acids. Germline V lookup: CDR1 SGHTA, CDR2 FQGNSA. V lost 6 bases to trimming and J lost 4 bases, with 18 bases between them. CDR3 bases: TGTGCCAGCAGGTCCGACCAGGGTGGGCGAGAGACCCAGTACTTC. Protein product: CASRSDQGGRETQYF.

V is TRBV5-4 and J is TRBJ2-1; TRBD1 matches 10 bases. The CDR3 loop spans 15 amino acids. J lost 6 bases, V lost 4 bases, and 7 bases had no gene match. Germline V gene data show CDR1 as SGHNT and CDR2 as YYREEE (reference sequence). The CDR3 sequence is CASSPRQGALNEQFF. The CDR3 DNA is TGTGCCAGCAGCCCGCGACAGGGGGCGCTCAATGAGCAGTTCTTC. The full variable domain, with the rest looked up from reference TRBV5-4 and TRBJ2-1, is ETGVTQSPTHLIKTRGQQVTLRCSSQSGHNTVSWYQQALGQGPQFIFQYYREEENGRGNFPPRFSGLQFPNYSSELNVNALELDDSALYLCASSPRQGALNEQFFGPGTRLTVL.

The V call is TRBV2, the J call TRBJ1-4; D is unclear. Between the trimmed V and J ends, which lost 2 bases and 6 bases, there was a span of 10 bases. Germline assignment: CDR1 SNHLY and CDR2 FYNNEI. This CDR3 is built from 14 residues. The CDR3 here is CASSETSADEKLFF. In nucleotides, the CDR3 is TGTGCCAGCAGTGAAACCTCCGCGGATGAAAAACTGTTTTTT. Combining the CDR3 with reference TRBV2 and TRBJ1-4 gives the whole variable domain EPEVTQTPSHQVTQMGQEVILRCVPISNHLYFYWYRQILGQKVEFLVSFYNNEISEKSEIFDDQFSVERPDGSNFTLKIRSTKLEDSAMYFCASSETSADEKLFFGSGTQLSVL.

The V call is TRBV11-2, the J call TRBJ2-1; 8 bases map to TRBD2. After removal of 3 bases from V and 5 bases from J, the junction contained 6 bases not matched to a gene. CDR3 size: 15 residues. Looked up from germline, CDR1 is SGHAT and CDR2 is FQNNGV. DNA of the CDR3: TGTGCCAGCAGCTTGGCGGGAGGCGTTAACAATGAGCAGTTCTTC. Translating gives CASSLAGGVNNEQFF.

The V and J genes are TRBV6-6 and TRBJ2-3; TRBD2 is a possible D gene (7 bases). Trimming removed 0 bases at V and 7 bases at J, with 14 bases between. Germline V gene data show CDR1 as MNHNY and CDR2 as SVGAGI (reference sequence). The CDR3 length is 15 residues. DNA for the CDR3: TGTGCCAGCAGTTACTCGATGGCGGGGGCCAATACGCAGTATTTT. It yields the protein CASSYSMAGANTQYF.

This clone appeared a single time. The CDR3 nucleotides read TGTGCCAGCTTAGCGGATACGCAGTATTTT. Protein product: CASLADTQYF. This sequence joins TRBV2 and TRBJ2-3, with a tentative D call TRBD2 (5 bases). The V end was cut by 8 bases, the J end by 6 bases, with 6 bases between. The CDR3 totals 10 residues. The germline V gene has CDR1 SNHLY and CDR2 FYNNEI.

The rearrangement joins TRBV7-9 to TRBJ2-3; weak D call: TRBD2 (6 bases). The CDR3 has 14 residues. Deletions cut 6 bases from V and 4 bases from J, with 14 bases between. CDR1 is SEHNR and CDR2 is FQNEAQ in the germline V gene (reference sequence). The CDR3 spells CASRPAGGSDTQYF. CDR3 coding DNA: TGTGCCAGCAGGCCCGCCGGGGGTTCAGATACGCAGTATTTT.

The V gene is TRBV6-1, the J gene TRBJ2-3, with 8 positions matching TRBD2. Germline CDR1 is MNHNS and CDR2 is SASEGT. V lost 4 bases and J lost 3; bases outside the gene matches: 12. This CDR3 contains 17 residues. The CDR3 loop is CASSVVLTGLETDTQYF. CDR3 nucleotides: TGTGCCAGCAGTGTAGTCCTAACGGGACTAGAAACAGATACGCAGTATTTT.

The chain couples TRBV15 to TRBJ2-5, with 7 bases matching TRBD1. Germline V gene data show CDR1 as LNHNV and CDR2 as YYDKDF (reference sequence). Trimming removed 5 bases from V and 5 bases from J; junction bases left unmatched: 17. The CDR3 is made up of 17 amino acids. The chain's CDR3 is CATSSLGIGGFGETQYF. The CDR3 DNA follows: TGTGCCACCAGCTCTCTCGGAATAGGGGGCTTTGGTGAGACCCAGTACTTC.

The chain has TRBV27 and TRBJ2-6, with 7 bases matching TRBD1. V shed 6 bases and J 1 base; nucleotides not matched to a gene: 12. The length of the CDR3 is 18 residues. Germline CDR1 MNHEY, CDR2 SMNVEV (reference sequence). The CDR3 protein is CASSPLTGLGSGANVLTF. The CDR3 DNA reads as TGTGCCAGCAGCCCGCTGACAGGGTTGGGGTCTGGGGCCAACGTCCTGACTTTC. Drawing the rest from reference TRBV27 and TRBJ2-6, the complete variable domain is EAQVTQNPRYLITVTGKKLTVTCSQNMNHEYMSWYRQDPGLGLRQIYYSMNVEVTDKGDVPEGYKVSRKEKRNFPLILESPSPNQTSLYFCASSPLTGLGSGANVLTFGAGSRLTVL.

The chain carries TRBV5-3 and TRBJ1-4; D is ambiguous. TRBV5-3 is noted as an ORF with a role that remains uncertain. The CDR3 extends over 15 amino acids. V lost 5 bases and J lost 8, with 19 bases in between. The CDR3 DNA follows: TGTGCCAGAAGTGCGTCGGACTTCTGCATGGAAAAACTGTTTTTT. Its protein product is CARSASDFCMEKLFF.

The chain joins TRBV28 to TRBJ2-7, with 7 bases aligning to TRBD1. The J segment lost 3 bases and the V segment lost 5 bases, leaving 7 bases of the junction unmatched. CDR3 length equals 14 residues. The germline V gene encodes CDR1 MDHEN and CDR2 SYDVKM. Here the CDR3 reads CASSPRTGGYEQYF. The CDR3 DNA is TGTGCCAGCAGTCCGCGGACAGGCGGCTACGAGCAGTACTTC. The full variable domain, in which reference TRBV28 and TRBJ2-7 provide the parts outside the CDR3, is DVKVTQSSRYLVKRTGEKVFLECVQDMDHENMFWYRQDPGLGLRLIYFSYDVKMKEKGDIPEGYSVSREKKERFSLILESASTNQTSMYLCASSPRTGGYEQYFGPGTRLTVT.

The gene calls are TRBV21-1 and TRBJ1-2; the table's D call, TRBD1, has no DNA check behind it. TRBV21-1 is annotated as a pseudogene. This CDR3 has 13 amino acids. DNA for the CDR3: TGTGCCAGCAACACTTGGACAGTTTCAGTGAACACCTTC. Its translation is CASNTWTVSVNTF.

This rearrangement joins TRBV28 to TRBJ1-6; 9 bases fit TRBD1. Germline values: CDR1 MDHEN, CDR2 SYDVKM. V shed 7 bases and J 9 bases; nucleotides not matched to a gene: 4. The CDR3 contains 13 residues. The CDR3 region is CASTDRGGSPLHF. CDR3 nucleotide sequence: TGTGCCAGCACCGACAGGGGGGGTTCACCCCTCCACTTT.

Only a few counts were recorded for this clone. The rearrangement joins TRBV20-1 to TRBJ1-1; D ambiguous. The CDR3 spans 9 residues. Germline loops: CDR1 DFQATT, CDR2 SNEGSKA (reference sequence). The CDR3 DNA reads TGCAGCGGGGATAGTGAAGCTTTCTTT. This translates into CSGDSEAFF.

In this sample, this clone turned up a few times. The V and J genes are TRBV7-9 and TRBJ1-1; D not resolved. The germline gives CDR1 SEHNR, CDR2 FQNEAQ (reference sequence). Trimming cost V 6 bases and J 4 bases, with 12 bases left between them. The CDR3 totals 13 residues. The CDR3 sequence is CASRSPESTEAFF. CDR3 in DNA: TGTGCCAGCAGATCCCCGGAGTCCACTGAAGCTTTCTTT.

The chain is built from TRBV18 and TRBJ1-6; TRBD1 agrees at 10 bases. Germline CDR1 and CDR2: KGHSH and LQKENI. This CDR3 spans 14 amino acids. J was trimmed by 7 bases and V by 8 bases; bases with no gene match: 5. The DNA of the CDR3 is TGTGCCAGCAACTTGGGACAGGGGAATTCACCCCTCCACTTT. Translating gives CASNLGQGNSPLHF. Using reference TRBV18 and TRBJ1-6 for the parts outside the CDR3, the full variable domain is NAGVMQNPRHLVRRRGQEARLRCSPMKGHSHVYWYRQLPEEGLKFMVYLQKENIIDESGMPKERFSAEFPKEGPSILRIQQVVRGDSAAYFCASNLGQGNSPLHFGNGTRLTVT.

This clone was counted only a few times. The J gene is TRBJ1-2, the V gene TRBV5-1; D is unclear. CDR3 length: 15 residues. Trimming pared 0 bases from V and 0 bases from J, leaving 9 bases between. The germline V gene has CDR1 SGHRS and CDR2 YFSETQ. CDR3 coding DNA: TGCGCCAGCAGCTTGGGTGGAGGAGCTAACTATGGCTACACCTTC. Protein: CASSLGGGANYGYTF. The full variable domain, in which reference TRBV5-1 and TRBJ1-2 provide the parts outside the CDR3, is KAGVTQTPRYLIKTRGQQVTLSCSPISGHRSVSWYQQTPGQGLQFLFEYFSETQRNKGNFPGRFSGRQFSNSRSEMNVSTLELGDSALYLCASSLGGGANYGYTFGSGTRLTVV.

The gene calls are TRBV7-9 and TRBJ2-5, with TRBD1 matching 12 bases. This CDR3 region has 16 residues. J gave up 4 bases and V 7 bases, and 10 bases lay outside the gene matches. CDR1 is SEHNR, CDR2 FQNEAQ, per germline (reference sequence). CDR3 residues: CASNPGTGGAGETQYF. As DNA, the CDR3 is TGTGCCAGCAATCCCGGGACAGGGGGCGCGGGAGAGACCCAGTACTTC.